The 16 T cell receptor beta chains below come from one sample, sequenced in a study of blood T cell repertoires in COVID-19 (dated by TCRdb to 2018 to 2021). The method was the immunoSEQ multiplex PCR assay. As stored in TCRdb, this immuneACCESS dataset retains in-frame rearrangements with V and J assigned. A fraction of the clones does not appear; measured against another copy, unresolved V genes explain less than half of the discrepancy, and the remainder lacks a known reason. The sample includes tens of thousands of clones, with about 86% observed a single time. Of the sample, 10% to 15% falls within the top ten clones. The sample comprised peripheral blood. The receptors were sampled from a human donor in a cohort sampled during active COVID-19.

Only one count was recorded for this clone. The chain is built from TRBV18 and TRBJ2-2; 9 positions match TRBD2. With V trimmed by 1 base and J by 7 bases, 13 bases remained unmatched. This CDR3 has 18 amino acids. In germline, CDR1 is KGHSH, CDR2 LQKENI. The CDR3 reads CASSPHSMASGTGGELFF. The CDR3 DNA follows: TGTGCCAGCTCACCACATTCGATGGCTAGCGGGACGGGCGGGGAGCTGTTTTTT.

Here the CDR3 reads CASSHPRQGPACEQYF. The CDR3 DNA reads as TGTGCCAGCAGCCATCCCAGACAGGGCCCTGCCTGCGAGCAGTACTTC. V and J are TRBV3-1 (or the pseudogene TRBV3-2) and TRBJ2-7, with TRBD1 matching 7 bases. V dropped 3 bases and J dropped 6; count of bases not matched to a gene: 14. Germline V gene lookup returns CDR1 LGHDT and CDR2 YNNKEL (reference sequence). The CDR3 covers 16 residues.

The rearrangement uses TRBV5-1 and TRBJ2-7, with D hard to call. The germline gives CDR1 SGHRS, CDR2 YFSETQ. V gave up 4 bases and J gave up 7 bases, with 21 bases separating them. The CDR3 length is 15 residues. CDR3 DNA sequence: TGCGCCAGCAGCGCCTGGCCGACCGAGGCGAGGGAGCAGTACTTC. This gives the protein CASSAWPTEAREQYF.

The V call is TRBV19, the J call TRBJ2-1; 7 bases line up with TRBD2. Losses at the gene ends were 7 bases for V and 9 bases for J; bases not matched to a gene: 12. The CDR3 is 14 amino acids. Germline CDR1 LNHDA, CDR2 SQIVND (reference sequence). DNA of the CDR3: TGTGCCAGTACTACCAGGAGCGGGGTGGGTGAGCAGTTCTTC. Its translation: CASTTRSGVGEQFF.

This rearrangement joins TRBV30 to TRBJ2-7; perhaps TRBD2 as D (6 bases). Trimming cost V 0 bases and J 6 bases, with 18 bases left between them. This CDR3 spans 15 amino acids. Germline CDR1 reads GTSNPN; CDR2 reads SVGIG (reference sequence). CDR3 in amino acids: CAWSVLDIAASEQYF. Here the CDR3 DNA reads TGTGCCTGGAGTGTACTGGATATAGCGGCGAGCGAGCAGTACTTC.

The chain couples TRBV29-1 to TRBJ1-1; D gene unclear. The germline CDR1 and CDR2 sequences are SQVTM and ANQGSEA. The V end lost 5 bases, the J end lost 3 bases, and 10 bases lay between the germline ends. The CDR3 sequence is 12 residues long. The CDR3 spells CSVRKQHTEAFF. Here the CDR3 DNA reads TGCAGCGTTAGAAAACAGCACACTGAAGCTTTCTTT.

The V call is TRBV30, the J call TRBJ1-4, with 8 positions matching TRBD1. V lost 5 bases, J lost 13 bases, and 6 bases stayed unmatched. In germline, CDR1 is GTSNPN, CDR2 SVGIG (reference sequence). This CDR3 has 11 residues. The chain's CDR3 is CAWGRGQVLFF. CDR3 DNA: TGTGCCTGGGGGAGGGGACAGGTACTGTTTTTT.

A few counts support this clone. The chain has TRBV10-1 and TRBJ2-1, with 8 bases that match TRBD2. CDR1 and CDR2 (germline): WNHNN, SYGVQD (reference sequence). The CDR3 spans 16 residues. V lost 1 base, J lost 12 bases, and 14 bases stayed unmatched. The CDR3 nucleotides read TGCGCCAGCAGTGAGTTCGGGACTAGTGCGATAGCGGCGCAGTTCTTC. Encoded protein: CASSEFGTSAIAAQFF.

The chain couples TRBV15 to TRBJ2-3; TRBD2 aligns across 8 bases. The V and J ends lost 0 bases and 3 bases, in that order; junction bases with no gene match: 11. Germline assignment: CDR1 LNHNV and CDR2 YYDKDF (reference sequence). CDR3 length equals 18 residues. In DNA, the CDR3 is TGTGCCACCAGCAGAGATCAGTTCGGAGCGGGAGATACAGATACGCAGTATTTT. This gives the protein CATSRDQFGAGDTDTQYF. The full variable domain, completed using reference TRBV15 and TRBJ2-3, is DAMVIQNPRYQVTQFGKPVTLSCSQTLNHNVMYWYQQKSSQAPKLLFHYYDKDFNNEADTPDNFQSRRPNTSFCFLDIRSPGLGDTAMYLCATSRDQFGAGDTDTQYFGPGTRLTVL.

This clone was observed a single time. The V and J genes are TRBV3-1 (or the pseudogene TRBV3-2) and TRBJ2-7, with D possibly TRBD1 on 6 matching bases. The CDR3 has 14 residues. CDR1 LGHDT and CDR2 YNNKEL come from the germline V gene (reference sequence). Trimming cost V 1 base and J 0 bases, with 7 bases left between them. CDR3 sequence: CASSQGDISYEQYF. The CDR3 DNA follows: TGTGCCAGCAGCCAAGGGGACATCTCCTACGAGCAGTACTTC.

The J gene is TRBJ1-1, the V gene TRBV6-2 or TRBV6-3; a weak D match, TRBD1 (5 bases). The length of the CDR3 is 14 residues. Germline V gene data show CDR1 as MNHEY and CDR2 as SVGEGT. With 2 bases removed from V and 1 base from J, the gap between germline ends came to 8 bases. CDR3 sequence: CASSYTGQNTEAFF. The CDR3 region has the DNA TGTGCCAGCAGTTACACAGGCCAGAACACTGAAGCTTTCTTT.

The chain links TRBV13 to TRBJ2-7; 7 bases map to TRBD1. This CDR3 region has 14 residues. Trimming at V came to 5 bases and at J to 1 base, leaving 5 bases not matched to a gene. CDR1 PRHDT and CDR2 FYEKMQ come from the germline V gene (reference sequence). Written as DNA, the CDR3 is TGTGCCAGCAGCACCGGGACAGTATCCTACGAGCAGTACTTC. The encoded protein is CASSTGTVSYEQYF.

The CDR3 reads CASSSRTGGKNIQYF. The CDR3 nucleotides read TGTGCCAGCAGTTCCCGGACAGGGGGCAAAAACATTCAGTACTTC. V and J are TRBV6-5 and TRBJ2-4; 10 bases fit TRBD1. CDR1 is MNHEY and CDR2 is SVGAGI in the germline V gene. The CDR3 is 15 amino acids. The trim removed 4 bases at V and 3 bases at J, leaving 3 bases unmatched.

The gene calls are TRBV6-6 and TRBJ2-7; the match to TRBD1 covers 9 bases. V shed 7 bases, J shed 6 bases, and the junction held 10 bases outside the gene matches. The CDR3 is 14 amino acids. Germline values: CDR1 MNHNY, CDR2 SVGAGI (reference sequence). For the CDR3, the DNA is TGTGCCAGCATTTTTCCGGGACAGGGAGGCGAGCAGTACTTC. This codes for CASIFPGQGGEQYF.

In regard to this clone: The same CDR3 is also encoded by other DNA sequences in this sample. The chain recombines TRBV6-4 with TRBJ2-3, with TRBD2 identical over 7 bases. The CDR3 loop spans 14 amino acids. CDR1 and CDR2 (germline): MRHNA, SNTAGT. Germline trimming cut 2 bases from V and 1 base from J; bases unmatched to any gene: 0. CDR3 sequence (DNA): TGTGCCAGCAGTGACGCGGGAGGCACAGATACGCAGTATTTT. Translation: CASSDAGGTDTQYF.

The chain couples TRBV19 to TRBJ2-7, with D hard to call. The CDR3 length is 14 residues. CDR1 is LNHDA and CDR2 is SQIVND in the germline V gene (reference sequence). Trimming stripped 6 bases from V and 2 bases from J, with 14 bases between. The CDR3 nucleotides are TGTGCCAGTAGAGCGTCCGTCGGAGCCTACGAGCAGTACTTC. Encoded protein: CASRASVGAYEQYF.